This entry lists 25 T cell receptor beta chains sequenced from one sample in a study of blood T cell repertoires in COVID-19. Clones were read by immunoSEQ multiplex PCR, and TCRdb kept only the in-frame ones, dropping some. The top ten clones hold more than 1.4% of a sample with 130,000 or so clones, more than 70% of them seen once. Sequenced: peripheral blood. The origin of the receptors is a man aged 55-75 years with acute or convalescent COVID-19.

This rearrangement joins TRBV11-1 to TRBJ2-2; 8 nucleotides agree with TRBD1. The CDR3 has 15 amino acids. Germline V gene lookup returns CDR1 SGHAT and CDR2 FQDESV (reference sequence). With 4 bases clipped from V and 3 bases from J, the junction kept 4 bases outside the gene matches. As DNA, the CDR3 is TGTGCCAGCAGCTCGGGACAGGATTACACCGGGGAGCTGTTTTTT. Its translation is CASSSGQDYTGELFF.

The chain recombines TRBV9 with TRBJ2-2; a possible D gene is TRBD1 (6 bases). The CDR3 covers 15 residues. Germline CDR1 SGDLS, CDR2 YYNGEE. V was clipped by 0 bases and J by 4 bases, with 10 bases between them. DNA for the CDR3: TGTGCCAGCAGCGTAGTTGCCAGGGGCACCGGGGAGCTGTTTTTT. Translated, it gives CASSVVARGTGELFF.

The chain links TRBV7-3 to TRBJ2-1; tentatively, D is TRBD2 (5 bases). The CDR3 is made up of 13 amino acids. Germline loops: CDR1 SGHTA, CDR2 FQGTGA. The germline V and J ends were trimmed by 2 bases and 5 bases, with 7 bases remaining between them. CDR3 amino acids: CASSLAGNNEQFF. CDR3 in DNA: TGTGCCAGCAGCTTAGCCGGGAACAATGAGCAGTTCTTC.

CDR3 in DNA: TGTGCCTGGAGCACAGGGAGAACTGAAGCTTTCTTT. This sequence encodes CAWSTGRTEAFF. This chain links TRBV30 with TRBJ1-1; tentatively, D is TRBD1 (6 bases). This CDR3 contains 12 residues. The germline gives CDR1 GTSNPN, CDR2 SVGIG (reference sequence). Trimming removed 3 bases from V and 5 bases from J, with 10 bases in between.

The sample holds many counts of this clone. This rearrangement joins TRBV11-3 to TRBJ2-1; possible D gene TRBD2, 5 bases. V was shortened by 2 bases and J by 12 bases, with 14 bases between the two germline ends. The CDR3 has 13 amino acids. Germline CDR1 is SGHNT and CDR2 is YENEEA. CDR3 coding DNA: TGTGCCAGCAGCTTACCCCGCGGGCGGGTGCAGTTCTTC. It yields the protein CASSLPRGRVQFF. Based on the CDR3 plus reference TRBV11-3 and TRBJ2-1, the full variable domain is EAGVVQSPRYKIIEKKQPVAFWCNPISGHNTLYWYLQNLGQGPELLIRYENEEAVDDSQLPKDRFSAERLKGVDSTLKIQPAELGDSAVYLCASSLPRGRVQFFGPGTRLTVL.

The CDR3 nucleotides are TGTGCCAGCAGCTTAGGGGTAGCGGGGGCCCTAAAAGAGACCCAGTACTTC. Encoded protein: CASSLGVAGALKETQYF. This chain connects TRBV11-2 to TRBJ2-5; TRBD2 matches 9 bases. CDR3 length equals 17 residues. With V trimmed by 1 base and J by 3 bases, 9 bases remained unmatched. Per the germline V gene, CDR1 is SGHAT and CDR2 is FQNNGV.

V usage is TRBV19 and J usage is TRBJ2-6; D is ambiguous. The CDR3 has 17 amino acids. Germline CDR1 reads LNHDA; CDR2 reads SQIVND (reference sequence). The V and J ends lost 0 bases and 0 bases respectively, with 9 bases between them. The CDR3 coding sequence is TGTGCCAGTAGTATAGATGCAGGCGACTCTGGGGCCAACGTCCTGACTTTC. Amino acids: CASSIDAGDSGANVLTF.

This clone showed up just a few times. The CDR3 loop reads CASSEQGHEQYF. Written as DNA, the CDR3 is TGTGCCAGCAGTGAACAGGGCCACGAGCAGTACTTC. This chain connects TRBV7-9 to TRBJ2-7; TRBD1 is a possible D gene (6 bases). Trimming removed 6 bases at V and 5 bases at J, with 11 bases between. CDR3 length: 12 amino acids. CDR1 and CDR2 from the germline V gene are SEHNR and FQNEAQ (reference sequence).

The V gene is TRBV29-1, the J gene TRBJ1-5; possible D gene TRBD1, 6 bases. Germline values: CDR1 SQVTM, CDR2 ANQGSEA. Trimming removed 2 bases at V and 4 bases at J, with 9 bases between. The CDR3 has 13 residues. CDR3 DNA sequence: TGCAGCGTTGAACTAGGACAGAATCAGCCCCAGCATTTT. Amino acids: CSVELGQNQPQHF.

Here the CDR3 DNA reads TGTGCCAGCAGTGAGGTCCCGGGACATATCGAAGCTTTCTTT. Translating it yields CASSEVPGHIEAFF. The rearrangement uses TRBV2 and TRBJ1-1; D possibly corresponds to TRBD1 (6 bases). V lost 3 bases and J 8 bases, leaving 16 bases between the germline ends. Germline-derived CDR1 and CDR2 are SNHLY and FYNNEI. CDR3 length: 14 residues.

This chain connects TRBV19 to TRBJ1-3; D ambiguous. Per germline, CDR1 LNHDA and CDR2 SQIVND (reference sequence). V was trimmed by 3 bases and J by 4 bases, leaving 7 bases between them. This CDR3 is built from 13 residues. The CDR3 DNA follows: TGTGCCAGTAGTATGCGAGGCGGAAACACCATATATTTT. Encoded protein: CASSMRGGNTIYF.

This clone was seen a handful of times. This chain connects TRBV5-8 to TRBJ2-4, with a possible D match to TRBD2 (5 bases). Germline CDR1 is SGHTS and CDR2 is YDEGEE. The CDR3 loop spans 17 amino acids. V was pared by 0 bases and J by 3 bases, with 16 bases between. The CDR3 spells CASSLGAPGFVKNIQYF. Here the CDR3 DNA reads TGTGCCAGCAGCTTGGGCGCCCCGGGGTTTGTCAAAAACATTCAGTACTTC. The full variable domain, its missing parts supplied by reference TRBV5-8 and TRBJ2-4, is EAGVTQSPTHLIKTRGQQATLRCSPISGHTSVYWYQQALGLGLQFLLWYDEGEERNRGNFPPRFSGRQFPNYSSELNVNALELEDSALYLCASSLGAPGFVKNIQYFGAGTRLSVL.

CDR3 region: CASSVQGVTETQYF. In DNA form, the CDR3 reads TGTGCCAGCAGTGTACAGGGGGTAACGGAGACCCAGTACTTC. The J gene is TRBJ2-5, the V gene TRBV6-2 or TRBV6-3; TRBD1 aligns across 8 bases. V lost 5 bases to trimming and J lost 5 bases; unmatched junction nucleotides: 7. From germline, CDR1 is MNHEY and CDR2 SVGEGT. CDR3 length equals 14 residues.

The chain has TRBV7-9 and TRBJ1-2; 7 bases map to TRBD1. V was clipped by 5 bases and J by 2 bases; unmatched bases: 2. Per germline, CDR1 SEHNR and CDR2 FQNEAQ (reference sequence). There are 13 residues in the CDR3. CDR3 nucleotide sequence: TGTGCCAGCAGCGCGGGACAGAACTATGGCTACACCTTC. Protein: CASSAGQNYGYTF.

This rearrangement joins TRBV5-1 to TRBJ1-6; D remains unclear. The V gene's germline CDR1 is SGHRS and CDR2 YFSETQ. The CDR3 is made up of 14 amino acids. V lost 0 bases, J lost 10 bases, and 11 bases lay in between. In nucleotides, the CDR3 is TGCGCCAGCAGCTTGGCGTGGGAGAACTCACCCCTCCACTTT. Its protein is CASSLAWENSPLHF.

The chain employs TRBV9 and TRBJ2-1; 12 bases are a match to TRBD2. The CDR3 runs to 17 residues. Unmatched junction bases numbered 13, after V lost 4 bases and J lost 8 bases. Germline V gene lookup returns CDR1 SGDLS and CDR2 YYNGEE. The CDR3: CASSPGGTSGRLDEQFF. In nucleotides, the CDR3 is TGTGCCAGCAGCCCAGGAGGTACTAGCGGGAGGCTGGATGAGCAGTTCTTC.

V is TRBV12-3 or TRBV12-4 and J is TRBJ2-3; perhaps TRBD2 as D (5 bases). V dropped 6 bases and J dropped 6 bases, with 13 bases sitting between them. The CDR3 loop spans 13 amino acids. The CDR3 DNA reads as TGTGCCAGCAGACTGGCGGGTCGGGATACGCAGTATTTT. Protein sequence: CASRLAGRDTQYF.

The chain uses TRBV7-2 and TRBJ1-2; no clear D gene. The CDR3 contains 14 residues. The ends were cut back, 3 bases at V and 8 bases at J, with 16 bases in the middle. CDR1 SGHTA and CDR2 FQGNSA come from the germline V gene. CDR3 nucleotides: TGTGCCAGCAGCTTCCGACATACCGATCGGGGCTACACCTTC. Amino acid sequence: CASSFRHTDRGYTF.

This sequence joins TRBV19 and TRBJ1-1; D is unclear. Germline values: CDR1 LNHDA, CDR2 SQIVND (reference sequence). Trimming removed 3 bases from V and 0 bases from J, with 8 bases in between. The CDR3 is 14 amino acids. The CDR3 region is CASSMRSMNTEAFF. CDR3 in DNA: TGTGCCAGTAGTATGCGGTCCATGAACACTGAAGCTTTCTTT.

J is TRBJ1-3 and V is TRBV19; D gene unclear. CDR1 and CDR2 (germline): LNHDA, SQIVND (reference sequence). The CDR3 contains 14 residues. Deletions cut 3 bases from V and 4 bases from J, with 10 bases between. CDR3 nucleotides: TGTGCCAGTAGTATCACGGGAAGAGGAAACACCATATATTTT. This translates into CASSITGRGNTIYF. Full variable domain (outside the CDR3, taken from reference TRBV19 and TRBJ1-3): DGGITQSPKYLFRKEGQNVTLSCEQNLNHDAMYWYRQDPGQGLRLIYYSQIVNDFQKGDIAEGYSVSREKKESFPLTVTSAQKNPTAFYLCASSITGRGNTIYFGEGSWLTVV.

This chain connects TRBV5-6 to TRBJ2-2; 8 bases align to TRBD1. The CDR3 sequence is 16 residues long. Germline trimming cut 3 bases from V and 0 bases from J; bases unmatched to any gene: 4. Germline assignment: CDR1 SGHDT and CDR2 YYEEEE. The CDR3 DNA sequence: TGTGCCAGCAGCTGGACAGGGCGAACGAACACCGGGGAGCTGTTTTTT. Translation: CASSWTGRTNTGELFF.

The chain links TRBV7-6 to TRBJ2-7; 8 nucleotides agree with TRBD2. V shed 5 bases, J shed 6 bases, and the junction held 15 bases outside the gene matches. The CDR3 runs 16 residues. Germline CDR1 SGHVS, CDR2 FNYEAQ. The CDR3 DNA reads TGTGCCAGCAGCCCCACCCCTGGTGCGGGAGGTCGCGAGCAGTACTTC. Translation gives CASSPTPGAGGREQYF.

The genes are TRBV7-2 and TRBJ1-2, with 8 positions matching TRBD1. CDR1 and CDR2 (germline): SGHTA, FQGNSA. The CDR3 consists of 16 residues. V shed 2 bases and J 8 bases; nucleotides not matched to a gene: 13. In DNA form, the CDR3 reads TGTGCCAGCAGCTTAACCCCAGGGGGCGCAGTGGGAGGCTACACCTTC. The encoded protein is CASSLTPGGAVGGYTF.

This sequence joins TRBV19 and TRBJ2-3; TRBD1 agrees at 7 bases. The J segment lost 6 bases and the V segment lost 5 bases, leaving 8 bases of the junction unmatched. Germline-derived CDR1 and CDR2 are LNHDA and SQIVND (reference sequence). The CDR3 is made up of 14 amino acids. As DNA, the CDR3 is TGTGCCAGTAGTTCAGGGGGTCCTATCGATACGCAGTATTTT. It translates to CASSSGGPIDTQYF.

This chain connects TRBV19 to TRBJ1-1, with no clear D. The CDR3 contains 13 residues. The germline CDR1 and CDR2 sequences are LNHDA and SQIVND (reference sequence). V was shortened by 8 bases and J by 7 bases, with 17 bases between the two germline ends. The CDR3 region is CASQFGLEGEAFF. CDR3 DNA: TGTGCCAGTCAGTTTGGGTTGGAGGGTGAAGCTTTCTTT. The complete variable domain, with remaining parts taken from reference TRBV19 and TRBJ1-1, reads DGGITQSPKYLFRKEGQNVTLSCEQNLNHDAMYWYRQDPGQGLRLIYYSQIVNDFQKGDIAEGYSVSREKKESFPLTVTSAQKNPTAFYLCASQFGLEGEAFFGQGTRLTVV.